This TCR beta chain was identified in a study of blood T cell repertoires in COVID-19. Whole-study context: Spain, Italy and the United States supplied samples that represented acute and convalescent COVID-19. T cells, B-cell-depleted T cells, or PBMCs supplied cDNA or gDNA.

The CDR3 contains 17 residues. Trimming cost V 1 base and J 10 bases, with 23 bases left between them. The germline V gene has CDR1 LGHDT and CDR2 YNNKEL (reference sequence). In the authors' workflow: Researchers report that nucleated cell counts were estimated from reference gene primer amplification. Assay used: immunoSEQ multiplex PCR; TCRdb lists only in-frame clones, some missing. Clonal size and the V and J genes are those of that table, whereas D and trimming came from the DNA. The sample shows 150,000 or so clones, approximately 88% of them seen only once. Sequences were obtained from peripheral blood. The chain uses TRBV3-1 (or the pseudogene TRBV3-2) and TRBJ2-1; perhaps TRBD2 as D (5 bases). The receptor was isolated from a woman aged 60-75 years with acute or convalescent COVID-19. The CDR3 protein is CASSQASTRFSRGEQFF. Written as DNA, the CDR3 is TGTGCCAGCAGCCAAGCCTCCACTAGGTTCAGCAGAGGCGAGCAGTTCTTC.